These 10 T cell receptor beta chains were sequenced from one sample in a study of T cells in localized non-small cell lung cancer. Generated by immunoSEQ multiplex PCR, the TCRdb table keeps only in-frame clones and is missing some. The table includes 25,000 to 30,000 clones, around 93% detected once. Here the sequenced sample was peripheral blood, taken before any cancer treatment. The receptors here all came from a female donor aged 60 or older with stage I lung adenocarcinoma.

The rearrangement links TRBV19 to TRBJ1-5, with TRBD1 as a possible D gene (5 bases). Germline values: CDR1 LNHDA, CDR2 SQIVND (reference sequence). The V end was cut by 3 bases, the J end by 0 bases, with 9 bases between. The CDR3 totals 15 residues. DNA for the CDR3: TGTGCCAGTAGTATTCGGGACGGTAGCAATCAGCCCCAGCATTTT. Translation: CASSIRDGSNQPQHF.

The chain has TRBV28 and TRBJ2-7, with 7 bases aligning to TRBD1. Germline V gene lookup returns CDR1 MDHEN and CDR2 SYDVKM. With V trimmed by 7 bases and J by 5 bases, 8 bases remained unmatched. This CDR3 region has 13 residues. CDR3 in amino acids: CASKPGQPHEQYF. The CDR3 DNA is TGTGCCAGCAAACCGGGACAGCCCCACGAGCAGTACTTC.

V gene TRBV5-1 combines with J gene TRBJ2-1, with no clear D. The V gene lost 5 bases and the J gene lost 2 bases, with 8 bases spanning the gap. The CDR3 covers 13 residues. Looked up from germline, CDR1 is SGHRS and CDR2 is YFSETQ. The CDR3 sequence: CASRYETYNEQFF. CDR3 in DNA: TGCGCCAGCAGGTACGAGACCTACAATGAGCAGTTCTTC.

The CDR3 reads CASSAGLTSNEQFF. The CDR3 nucleotides read TGTGCCAGCAGCGCGGGCCTAACCTCCAATGAGCAGTTCTTC. The chain employs TRBV5-6 and TRBJ2-1; D possibly corresponds to TRBD2 (5 bases). This CDR3 comprises 14 residues. The V gene lost 4 bases and the J gene lost 6 bases, with 14 bases spanning the gap. Germline CDR1 SGHDT, CDR2 YYEEEE.

The rearrangement joins TRBV9 to TRBJ2-1; no clear D gene. Germline-derived CDR1 and CDR2 are SGDLS and YYNGEE. Trimming removed 4 bases from V and 0 bases from J, with 17 bases in between. The CDR3 has 17 amino acids. In nucleotides, the CDR3 is TGTGCCAGCAGCCCGCGGATGTCCCGGAGCTCCTACAATGAGCAGTTCTTC. Amino acid sequence: CASSPRMSRSSYNEQFF.

This rearrangement joins TRBV4-1 to TRBJ1-2; D gene unclear. CDR3 length: 11 amino acids. Germline V gene sequence: CDR1 MGHRA, CDR2 YSYEKL. V was shortened by 2 bases and J by 8 bases, with 6 bases between the two germline ends. Here the CDR3 reads CASSQLGGYTF. In DNA form, the CDR3 reads TGCGCCAGCAGCCAATTGGGGGGCTACACCTTC.

CDR3 protein: CASSLGGFRDEKLFF. The CDR3 DNA reads as TGTGCCAGCAGCTTAGGAGGGTTTAGAGATGAAAAACTGTTTTTT. The chain joins TRBV7-8 to TRBJ1-4, with D uncertain. Germline loops: CDR1 SGHVS, CDR2 FQNEAQ. The length of the CDR3 is 15 residues. Trimming pared 1 base from V and 6 bases from J, leaving 12 bases between.

Points on this clone: This CDR3 is also generated by other DNA sequences in the sample. This chain connects TRBV27 to TRBJ2-7, with D possibly TRBD2 on 5 matching bases. CDR1 is MNHEY and CDR2 is SMNVEV in the germline V gene (reference sequence). The CDR3 is made up of 13 amino acids. Trimming took 0 bases from V and 5 from J, leaving 8 bases between them. CDR3 sequence (DNA): TGTGCCAGCAGTTTATCGAGGAGGAACGAGCAGTACTTC. As protein: CASSLSRRNEQYF.

The chain uses TRBV2 and TRBJ2-2; 9 nucleotides line up with TRBD2. CDR3 length: 15 amino acids. The germline gives CDR1 SNHLY, CDR2 FYNNEI. V dropped 6 bases and J dropped 2; count of bases not matched to a gene: 4. CDR3 sequence reads: CASRAGTSNTGELFF. The CDR3 nucleotides are TGTGCCAGCAGAGCCGGGACTAGCAACACCGGGGAGCTGTTTTTT. The entire variable domain, with the rest obtained from reference TRBV2 and TRBJ2-2, is as follows: EPEVTQTPSHQVTQMGQEVILRCVPISNHLYFYWYRQILGQKVEFLVSFYNNEISEKSEIFDDQFSVERPDGSNFTLKIRSTKLEDSAMYFCASRAGTSNTGELFFGEGSRLTVL.

The CDR3 loop is CATSTRQGFNEQYF. In nucleotides, the CDR3 is TGTGCCACCAGCACTCGACAGGGGTTCAACGAGCAGTACTTC. V and J are TRBV15 and TRBJ2-7, with 8 bases lining up with TRBD1. V trimming: 4 bases; J trimming: 5 bases; junction bases outside the gene matches: 7. Per germline, CDR1 LNHNV and CDR2 YYDKDF (reference sequence). This CDR3 comprises 14 residues.